This T cell receptor (beta chain) was sequenced during a study of identical twins (dated by TCRdb to the mid-2010s). With respect to the entire study: The study deep-sequenced TCR alpha and beta repertoires from monozygotic twins, unrelated adults of various ages and cord blood to test whether fetal clonotypes persist. Replicate twin experiments were performed at different times using different library preparation protocols to rule out contamination. Broad study findings and their caveats: Abundant cord blood beta clonotypes had fewer insertions, young adult naive repertoires showed a similar but weaker trend, and memory repertoires showed no such trend. In monozygotic twins, out-of-frame TCR alpha sharing was systematically underestimated by recombination models, although the models agreed with sharing between unrelated individuals. Excess twin sharing in beta out-of-frame sequences was weaker because fewer shared sequences lowered the signal-to-noise ratio. Compared with coincidental sharing between unrelated individuals, out-of-frame TCR alpha sequences shared between twins had an excess of sequences with low generation probability. Conclusions relied on cross-sectional statistical analysis, since the same donors could not be followed over many years. Invariant T cells such as MAIT and iNKT could partly confound zero-insertion analyses, though diverse VJ usage argued against this for most clonotypes.

Every donor in the study was a healthy Caucasian. Three pairs of female monozygotic twins, all aged 18 to 29 years, were included in the twin cohort. CD4+ and CD8+ T cell populations were isolated with positive isolation kits from Invitrogen. CDR1 and CDR2, looked up from the germline V gene (reference sequence), are SEHNR and FQNEAQ. V and J lose 8 bases and 2 bases, and a span of 5 bases separates them. Including the terminal cysteine and phenylalanine, the CDR3 comprises 11 residues. The retained sequence is limited to the CDR3, 33 bases, with the frame set at the first base. In regard to this clonotype: The target of this receptor is not known. No base quality information exists; no much larger clone differs at one position.

Receptors were amplified or captured by 5' RACE. The data were produced on an Illumina HiSeq 2000. A universal primer binding site was added through template switching, and the final cDNA carried a unique molecular identifier so that TCR cDNA molecules could be counted accurately. Specific primers in the conserved constant-segment region were used to synthesize first-strand cDNA for the TCR alpha and beta chains. To control for contamination, every cDNA library carried two barcodes: a SMART-Mk sample barcode plus Illumina barcodes. TruSeq adapter sequences, together with Illumina sample barcodes, were added in two successive PCR steps. TCR alpha and beta cDNA libraries were sequenced on the Illumina HiSeq platform with custom primers. From the authors' description of their analysis: MiGEC processed the raw reads to extract unique molecular identifiers, while MiXCR was used to determine the CDR3 positions. Recombination models were inferred per individual with the repgenHMM and IGoR tools using an EM algorithm. The tcR package in R was used for shared clonotype analysis, with sharing normalized by the product of cloneset sizes. To study raw recombination free of thymic and clonal selection effects, out-of-frame nonproductive sequences were analyzed. Starting from the raw public reads, TCRdb applied fastp trimming at Q25, assembled clones with MiXCR and retained in-frame beta chains. Here each entry gathers all rows of one CDR3 protein and keeps the most common genes and DNA. Clone size and V and J calls follow TCRdb, not the original study. In this sample the table shows around 490,000 distinct CDR3 sequences, roughly 15% of which occur a single time. The ten largest clones take up about 0.47% of the sample.

The same sample was also used in a study of yellow fever vaccine responses in identical twins. According to the second study: The authors reported that the T cell response to vaccination in identical twins appeared partly convergent and partly personalized. The study precisely tracked vaccine-responding T cell clones in identical twins.

The chain couples TRBV7-9 to TRBJ2-3; confidence is insufficient to name the D gene. This TCR was sampled from a young woman in good health. Sequenced: CD4+ T cells sorted from blood. At the DNA level, the sequence is TGTGCCAGCCAAAACACAGATACGCAGTATTTT. Translated, it reads CASQNTDTQYF.